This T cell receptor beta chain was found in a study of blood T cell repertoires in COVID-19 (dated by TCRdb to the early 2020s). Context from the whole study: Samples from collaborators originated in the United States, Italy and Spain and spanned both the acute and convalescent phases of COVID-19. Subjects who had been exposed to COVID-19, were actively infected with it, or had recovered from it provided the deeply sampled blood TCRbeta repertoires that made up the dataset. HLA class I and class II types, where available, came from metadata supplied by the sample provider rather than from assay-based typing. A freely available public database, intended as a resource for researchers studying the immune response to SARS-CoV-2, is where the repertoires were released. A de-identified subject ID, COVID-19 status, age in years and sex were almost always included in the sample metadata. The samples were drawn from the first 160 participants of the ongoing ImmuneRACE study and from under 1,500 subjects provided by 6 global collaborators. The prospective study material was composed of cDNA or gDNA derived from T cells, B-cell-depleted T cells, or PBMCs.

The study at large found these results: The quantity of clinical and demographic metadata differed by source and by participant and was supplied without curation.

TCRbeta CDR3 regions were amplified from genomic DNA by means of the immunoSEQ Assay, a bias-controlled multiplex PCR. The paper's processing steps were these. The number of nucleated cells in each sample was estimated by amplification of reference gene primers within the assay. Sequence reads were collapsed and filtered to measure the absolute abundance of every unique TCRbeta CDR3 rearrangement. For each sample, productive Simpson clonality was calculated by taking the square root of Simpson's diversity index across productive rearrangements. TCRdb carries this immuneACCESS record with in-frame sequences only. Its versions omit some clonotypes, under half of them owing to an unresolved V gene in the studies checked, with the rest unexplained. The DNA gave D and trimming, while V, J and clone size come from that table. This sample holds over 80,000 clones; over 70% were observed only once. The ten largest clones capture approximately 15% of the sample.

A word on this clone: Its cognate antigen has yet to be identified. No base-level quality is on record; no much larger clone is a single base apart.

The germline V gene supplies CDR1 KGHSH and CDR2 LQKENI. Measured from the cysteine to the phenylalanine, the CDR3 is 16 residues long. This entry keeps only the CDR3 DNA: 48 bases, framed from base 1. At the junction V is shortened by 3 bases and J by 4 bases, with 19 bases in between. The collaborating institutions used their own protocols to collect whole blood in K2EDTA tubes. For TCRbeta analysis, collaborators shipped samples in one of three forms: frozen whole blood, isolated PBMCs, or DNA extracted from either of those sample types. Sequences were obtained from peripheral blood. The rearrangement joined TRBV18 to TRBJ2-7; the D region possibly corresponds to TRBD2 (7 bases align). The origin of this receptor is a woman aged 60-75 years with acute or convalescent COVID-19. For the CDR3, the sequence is CASSPWEGGRVYEQYF. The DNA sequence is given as TGTGCCAGCTCACCTTGGGAGGGGGGGCGCGTGTACGAGCAGTACTTC. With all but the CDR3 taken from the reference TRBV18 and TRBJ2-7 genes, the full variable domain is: NAGVMQNPRHLVRRRGQEARLRCSPMKGHSHVYWYRQLPEEGLKFMVYLQKENIIDESGMPKERFSAEFPKEGPSILRIQQVVRGDSAAYFCASSPWEGGRVYEQYFGPGTRLTVT.